This is a list of T cell receptor beta chains from one sample in a study of CD8+ T cells in alopecia areata. Repertoires were generated with immunoSEQ multiplex PCR, while TCRdb's copy carries only in-frame clones and drops some. This repertoire shows approximately 140,000 clones, around 50% found once; its top ten account for more than 6.5%. Sequencing used CD4+ T cells sorted from blood. These receptors originate from a human donor with alopecia areata. CDR3s include the opening cysteine and the closing phenylalanine or tryptophan. A D gene is named only where the DNA matches it firmly. Clone size is stated in some rows and not others, as once, few, many or a class when expanded.

v_gene,d_gene,j_gene,abundance,CDR3aa,CDR3nt
TRBV29-1,TRBD1,TRBJ2-3,-,CSESTGRTDTQYF,TGCAGCGAATCGACAGGGCGCACAGATACGCAGTATTTT
TRBV7-2,TRBD2,TRBJ2-1,few,CASSLGGSYFNEQFF,TGTGCCAGCAGCTTAGGCGGGAGCTATTTCAATGAGCAGTTCTTC
TRBV29-1,TRBD1,TRBJ2-7,few,CSVEDRGYSKQYF,TGCAGCGTTGAGGACAGGGGGTACTCTAAGCAGTACTTC
TRBV4-1,-,TRBJ2-5,few,CASSQFEEQYF,TGCGCCAGCAGCCAGTTCGAAGAGCAGTACTTC
TRBV29-1,TRBD2,TRBJ2-3,-,CSVGGGLAGITDTQYF,TGCAGCGTTGGAGGGGGGCTAGCGGGGATCACAGATACGCAGTATTTT
TRBV29-1,TRBD1,TRBJ2-5,few,CSVQGQLQETQYF,TGCAGCGTTCAGGGACAGCTCCAAGAGACCCAGTACTTC
TRBV30,-,TRBJ2-5,-,CAWSGLETQYF,TGTGCCTGGAGTGGCCTGGAGACCCAGTACTTC
TRBV29-1,-,TRBJ2-1,-,CMGSKRDNEQFF,TGCATGGGGAGCAAGCGGGACAATGAGCAGTTCTTC
TRBV5-1,TRBD2,TRBJ2-2,-,CASSLDFAGGPNGELFF,TGCGCCAGCAGCTTGGACTTTGCGGGAGGGCCCAACGGGGAGCTGTTTTTT
TRBV9,-,TRBJ2-7,-,CASSVGVQAYEQYF,TGTGCCAGCAGCGTAGGAGTTCAGGCCTACGAGCAGTACTTC
TRBV18,-,TRBJ1-1,few,CASSPGQEAFF,TGTGCCAGCTCACCCGGACAGGAAGCTTTCTTT
TRBV10-3,-,TRBJ2-2,few,CAIRHTSSTGELFF,TGTGCCATCAGACACACTAGCAGCACCGGGGAGCTGTTTTTT
TRBV7-9,-,TRBJ2-3,-,CASSKGDDFSTDTQYF,TGTGCCAGCAGCAAAGGGGACGACTTTAGCACAGATACGCAGTATTTT
TRBV5-1,-,TRBJ2-2,-,CASSSHTSVLRELFF,TGCGCCAGCAGCTCCCACACGAGTGTTTTAAGGGAGCTGTTTTTT
TRBV9,TRBD2,TRBJ2-5,-,CASSVGTSGRETQYF,TGTGCCAGCAGCGTAGGGACTAGCGGGCGGGAGACCCAGTACTTC
TRBV5-1,TRBD1,TRBJ2-1,-,CASSLVPGQGLDEQFF,TGCGCCAGCAGCTTGGTTCCGGGACAGGGTTTGGATGAGCAGTTCTTC
TRBV5-6,-,TRBJ2-5,few,CASSLEVAGATQYF,TGTGCCAGCAGCTTGGAGGTGGCAGGGGCCACCCAGTACTTC
TRBV12-5,-,TRBJ1-5,few,CASGTKPQHF,TGTGCTAGTGGCACGAAGCCCCAGCATTTT
TRBV7-3,-,TRBJ2-3,few,CASSLVSAAGRTDTQYF,TGTGCCAGCAGCTTGGTTTCCGCGGCTGGAAGGACAGATACGCAGTATTTT
TRBV2,-,TRBJ1-2,-,CASSRDKDYGYTF,TGTGCCAGCAGCAGGGACAAGGACTATGGCTACACCTTC
TRBV5-1,-,TRBJ2-2,-,CASSFVPFANTGELFF,TGCGCCAGCAGCTTCGTACCGTTCGCGAACACCGGGGAGCTGTTTTTT
TRBV29-1,TRBD1,TRBJ2-7,few,CSAKRTGGNYEQYF,TGCAGCGCAAAAAGGACAGGGGGGAACTACGAGCAGTACTTC